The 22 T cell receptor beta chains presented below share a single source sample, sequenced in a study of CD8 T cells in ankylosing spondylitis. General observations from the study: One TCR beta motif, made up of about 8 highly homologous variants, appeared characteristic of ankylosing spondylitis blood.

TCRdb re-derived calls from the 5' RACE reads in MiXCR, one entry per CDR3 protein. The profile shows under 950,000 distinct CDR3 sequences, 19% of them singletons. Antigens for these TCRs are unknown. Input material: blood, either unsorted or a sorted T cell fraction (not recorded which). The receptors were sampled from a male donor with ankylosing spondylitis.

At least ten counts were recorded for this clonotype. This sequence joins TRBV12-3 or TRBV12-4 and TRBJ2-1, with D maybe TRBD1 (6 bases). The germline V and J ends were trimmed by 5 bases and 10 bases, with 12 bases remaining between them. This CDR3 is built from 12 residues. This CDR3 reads CASSHRAGEQFF. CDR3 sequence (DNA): TGTGCCAGCAGTCACAGGGCAGGGGAGCAGTTCTTC.

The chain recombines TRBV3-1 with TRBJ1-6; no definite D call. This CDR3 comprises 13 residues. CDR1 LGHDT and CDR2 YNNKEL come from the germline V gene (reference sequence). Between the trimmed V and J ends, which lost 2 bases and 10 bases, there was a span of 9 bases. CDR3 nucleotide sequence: TGTGCCAGCAGCCAAAGGGCCGGGTCACCCCTCCACTTT. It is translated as CASSQRAGSPLHF.

CDR3 sequence: CASSLGTGRTGELFF. CDR3 bases: TGCGCCAGCAGCTTGGGGACAGGGCGCACCGGGGAGCTGTTTTTT. The J gene is TRBJ2-2, the V gene TRBV5-1, with 8 bases matching TRBD1. Germline values: CDR1 SGHRS, CDR2 YFSETQ. J was trimmed by 4 bases and V by 0 bases; bases with no gene match: 2. CDR3 size: 15 residues.

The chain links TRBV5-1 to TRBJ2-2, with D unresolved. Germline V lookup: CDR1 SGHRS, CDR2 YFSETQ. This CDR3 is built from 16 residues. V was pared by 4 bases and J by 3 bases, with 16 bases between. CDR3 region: CASSPGSKGYTGELFF. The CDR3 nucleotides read TGCGCCAGCAGCCCCGGAAGTAAGGGTTACACCGGGGAGCTGTTTTTT.

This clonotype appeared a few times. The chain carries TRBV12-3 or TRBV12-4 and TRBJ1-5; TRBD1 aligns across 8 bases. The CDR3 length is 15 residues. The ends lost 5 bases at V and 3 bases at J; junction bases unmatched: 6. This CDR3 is CASSESGGFNQPQHF. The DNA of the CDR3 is TGTGCCAGCAGTGAATCAGGGGGCTTCAATCAGCCCCAGCATTTT.

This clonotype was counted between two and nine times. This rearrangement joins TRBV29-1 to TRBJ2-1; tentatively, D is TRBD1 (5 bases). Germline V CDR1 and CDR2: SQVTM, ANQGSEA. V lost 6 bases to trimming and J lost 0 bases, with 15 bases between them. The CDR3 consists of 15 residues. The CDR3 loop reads CSVGKTASSYNEQFF. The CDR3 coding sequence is TGCAGCGTCGGAAAGACAGCGAGCTCCTACAATGAGCAGTTCTTC.

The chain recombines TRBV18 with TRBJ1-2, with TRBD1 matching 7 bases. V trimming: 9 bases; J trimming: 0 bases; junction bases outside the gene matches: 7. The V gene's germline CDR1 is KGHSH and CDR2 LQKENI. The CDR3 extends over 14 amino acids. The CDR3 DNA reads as TGTGCCAGTCGACAGGGATCCACTAACTATGGCTACACCTTC. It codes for CASRQGSTNYGYTF.

The CDR3 sequence: CASSGLGSYNTEAFF. The CDR3 DNA sequence: TGTGCCAGCAGCGGGCTTGGCTCCTATAACACTGAAGCTTTCTTT. V and J are TRBV7-2 and TRBJ1-1; D gene ambiguous. The V gene's germline CDR1 is SGHTA and CDR2 FQGNSA. The CDR3 consists of 15 residues. The ends were cut back, 5 bases at V and 2 bases at J, with 15 bases in the middle.

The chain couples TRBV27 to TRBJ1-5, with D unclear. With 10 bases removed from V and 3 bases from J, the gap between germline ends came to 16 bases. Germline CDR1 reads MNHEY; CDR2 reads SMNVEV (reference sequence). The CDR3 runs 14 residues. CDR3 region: CATSSRGSNQPQHF. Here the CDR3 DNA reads TGTGCCACCTCGAGCAGAGGCTCCAATCAGCCCCAGCATTTT.

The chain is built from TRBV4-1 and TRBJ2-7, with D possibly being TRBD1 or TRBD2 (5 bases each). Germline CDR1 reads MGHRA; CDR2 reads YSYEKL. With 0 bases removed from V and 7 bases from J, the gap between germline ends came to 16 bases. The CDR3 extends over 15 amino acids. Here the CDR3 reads CASSQDPSVGEEQYF. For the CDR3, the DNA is TGCGCCAGCAGCCAAGATCCCTCAGTAGGGGAGGAGCAGTACTTC.

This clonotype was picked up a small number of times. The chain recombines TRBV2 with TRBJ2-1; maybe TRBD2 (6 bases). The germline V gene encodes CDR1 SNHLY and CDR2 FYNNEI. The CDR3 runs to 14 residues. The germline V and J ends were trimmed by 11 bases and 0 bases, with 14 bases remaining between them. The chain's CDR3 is CAGAPGSSYNEQFF. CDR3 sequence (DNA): TGTGCCGGCGCGCCCGGGAGCTCCTACAATGAGCAGTTCTTC.

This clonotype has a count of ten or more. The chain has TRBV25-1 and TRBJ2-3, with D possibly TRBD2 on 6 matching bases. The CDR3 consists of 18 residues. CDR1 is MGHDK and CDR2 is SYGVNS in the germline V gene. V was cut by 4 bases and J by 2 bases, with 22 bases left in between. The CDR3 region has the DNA TGTGCCAGCAGTGCCCGCGGAGGAGGGTCCCGGGCCACAGATACGCAGTATTTT. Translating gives CASSARGGGSRATDTQYF.

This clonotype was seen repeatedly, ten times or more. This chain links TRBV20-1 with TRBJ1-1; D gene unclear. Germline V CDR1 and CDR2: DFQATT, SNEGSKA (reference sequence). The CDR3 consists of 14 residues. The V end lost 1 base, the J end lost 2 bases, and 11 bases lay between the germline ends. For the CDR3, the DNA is TGCAGTGCTAGAGGTGGCAGCAAAAACACTGAAGCTTTCTTT. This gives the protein CSARGGSKNTEAFF.

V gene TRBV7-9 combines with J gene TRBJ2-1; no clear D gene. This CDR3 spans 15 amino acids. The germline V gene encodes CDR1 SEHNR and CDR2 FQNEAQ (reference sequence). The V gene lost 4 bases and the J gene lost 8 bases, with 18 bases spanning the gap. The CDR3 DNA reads TGTGCCAGCAGCTCCACAGTCCCCAGCTCGGATGAGCAGTTCTTC. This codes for CASSSTVPSSDEQFF. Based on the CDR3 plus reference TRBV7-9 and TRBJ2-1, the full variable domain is DTGVSQNPRHKITKRGQNVTFRCDPISEHNRLYWYRQTLGQGPEFLTYFQNEAQLEKSRLLSDRFSAERPKGSFSTLEIQRTEQGDSAMYLCASSSTVPSSDEQFFGPGTRLTVL.

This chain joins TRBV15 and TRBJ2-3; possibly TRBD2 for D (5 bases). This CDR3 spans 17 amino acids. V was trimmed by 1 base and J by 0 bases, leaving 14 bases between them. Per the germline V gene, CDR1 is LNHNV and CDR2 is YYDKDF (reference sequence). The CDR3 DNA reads TGTGCCACCAGCAGAGTTGTGAGCGGCAGTAGCACAGATACGCAGTATTTT. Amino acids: CATSRVVSGSSTDTQYF. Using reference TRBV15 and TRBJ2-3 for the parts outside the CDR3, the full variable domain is DAMVIQNPRYQVTQFGKPVTLSCSQTLNHNVMYWYQQKSSQAPKLLFHYYDKDFNNEADTPDNFQSRRPNTSFCFLDIRSPGLGDTAMYLCATSRVVSGSSTDTQYFGPGTRLTVL.

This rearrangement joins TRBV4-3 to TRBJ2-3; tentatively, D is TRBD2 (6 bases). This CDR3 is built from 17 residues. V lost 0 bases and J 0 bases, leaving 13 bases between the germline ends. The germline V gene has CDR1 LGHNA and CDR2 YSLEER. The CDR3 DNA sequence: TGCGCCAGCAGCCAAGATAACTCGGGAGTCAGCACAGATACGCAGTATTTT. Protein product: CASSQDNSGVSTDTQYF.

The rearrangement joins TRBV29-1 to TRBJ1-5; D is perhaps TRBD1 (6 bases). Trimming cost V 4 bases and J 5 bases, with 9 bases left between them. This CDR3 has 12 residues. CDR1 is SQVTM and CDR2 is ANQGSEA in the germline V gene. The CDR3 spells CSVGQDHQPQHF. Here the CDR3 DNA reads TGCAGCGTTGGACAGGACCATCAGCCCCAGCATTTT.

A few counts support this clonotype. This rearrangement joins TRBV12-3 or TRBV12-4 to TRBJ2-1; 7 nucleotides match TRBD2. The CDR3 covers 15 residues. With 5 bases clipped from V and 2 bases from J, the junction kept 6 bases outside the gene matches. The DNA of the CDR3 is TGTGCCAGCAGTCCGGCGGGAGTGCCCTACAATGAGCAGTTCTTC. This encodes CASSPAGVPYNEQFF.

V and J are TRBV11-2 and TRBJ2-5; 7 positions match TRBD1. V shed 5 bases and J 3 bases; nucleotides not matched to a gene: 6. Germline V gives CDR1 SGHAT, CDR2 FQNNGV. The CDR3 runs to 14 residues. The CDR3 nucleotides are TGTGCCAGCAGCGGGGGACAGCAAAAAGAGACCCAGTACTTC. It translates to CASSGGQQKETQYF.

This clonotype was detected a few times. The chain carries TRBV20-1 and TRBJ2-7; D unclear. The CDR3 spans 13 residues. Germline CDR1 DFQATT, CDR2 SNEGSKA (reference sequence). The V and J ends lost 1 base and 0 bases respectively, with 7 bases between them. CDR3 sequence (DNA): TGCAGTGCTAGAGGGCTATCCTCCTACGAGCAGTACTTC. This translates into CSARGLSSYEQYF.

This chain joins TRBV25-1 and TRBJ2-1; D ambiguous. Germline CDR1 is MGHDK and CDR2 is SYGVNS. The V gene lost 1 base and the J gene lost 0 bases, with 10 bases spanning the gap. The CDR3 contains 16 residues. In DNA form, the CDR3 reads TGTGCCAGCAGTGAATCTTGGAAGAGCTCCTACAATGAGCAGTTCTTC. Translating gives CASSESWKSSYNEQFF.

CDR3 region: CASSDTGLAGAYEQYF. DNA of the CDR3: TGTGCCAGCAGTGACACCGGGCTAGCGGGGGCCTACGAGCAGTACTTC. The chain recombines TRBV12-3 or TRBV12-4 with TRBJ2-7; 10 bases line up with TRBD2. The CDR3 covers 16 residues. Germline trimming cut 5 bases from V and 2 bases from J; bases unmatched to any gene: 9.